A single sample is the source of the 16 T cell receptor beta chains below, sequenced in a study of human T cells and chemical hapten exposure. Time point defined: pre-sensitization, week 0. As to treatment: therapeutic diphenylcyclopropenone sensitization with weekly scalp DPC. TCRdb reanalysed the RACE reads using MiXCR and keeps one entry per CDR3 protein. The sample has some 300,000 distinct CDR3 sequences, 5% to 6.5% seen once. The sample here was whole blood, taken in connection with sensitization to the hapten diphenylcyclopropenone (DPC). The receptors stem from a young woman with alopecia areata. Some clones in this sample may be carry-over from other donors' samples.

This clonotype was observed many times. The V gene is TRBV12-3 or TRBV12-4, the J gene TRBJ1-5; D uncertain. With 4 bases removed from V and 11 bases from J, the gap between germline ends came to 24 bases. The CDR3 totals 16 residues. The CDR3 DNA reads as TGTGCCAGCAGTTCCCACCTCGCAGGTTCCCCACGGGCCCAGCATTTT. Its protein is CASSSHLAGSPRAQHF.

This clonotype was seen many times. The chain combines TRBV20-1 with TRBJ2-3; 8 bases map to TRBD2. Losses at the gene ends were 8 bases for V and 1 base for J; bases not matched to a gene: 11. The germline CDR1 and CDR2 sequences are DFQATT and SNEGSKA (reference sequence). The CDR3 runs to 15 residues. CDR3 sequence: CSTKSSAGGTDTQYF. DNA of the CDR3: TGCAGTACCAAATCGTCAGCGGGGGGCACAGATACGCAGTATTTT.

The chain links TRBV15 to TRBJ1-1; no clear D gene. From germline, CDR1 is LNHNV and CDR2 YYDKDF (reference sequence). The CDR3 contains 15 residues. Trimming took off 5 bases at V and 2 bases at J, with 15 bases between the two ends. CDR3 bases: TGTGCCACCAGCTTAGGTCTAGGGCTTAACACTGAAGCTTTCTTT. Translation: CATSLGLGLNTEAFF.

The chain employs TRBV6-5 and TRBJ2-2, with D perhaps TRBD1 (5 bases). This CDR3 spans 16 amino acids. The V end lost 5 bases, the J end lost 6 bases, and 19 bases lay between the germline ends. In germline, CDR1 is MNHEY, CDR2 SVGAGI. CDR3 residues: CASSRTRGASPGELFF. The CDR3 nucleotides read TGTGCCAGCAGTAGGACACGTGGAGCCAGCCCCGGGGAGCTGTTTTTT.

The CDR3 DNA sequence: TGTGCCAGCAGCCAAGATCGGCTGGTCCCGGGCGGCAATCAGCCCCAGCATTTT. This gives the protein CASSQDRLVPGGNQPQHF. The rearrangement joins TRBV4-2 to TRBJ1-5; D is uncertain. The CDR3 sequence is 18 residues long. V was shortened by 0 bases and J by 2 bases, with 17 bases between the two germline ends. CDR1 and CDR2 from the germline V gene are LGHNA and YNFKEQ.

This clonotype has only a few counts. The V call is TRBV6-5, the J call TRBJ2-1; a possible D gene is TRBD2 (5 bases). V lost 8 bases and J lost 7, with 12 bases in between. Germline assignment: CDR1 MNHEY and CDR2 SVGAGI. The CDR3 spans 12 residues. CDR3 DNA: TGTGCCAGCGGACTCTACGGTAATGAGCAGTTCTTC. It yields the protein CASGLYGNEQFF.

This clonotype appeared many times. The chain recombines TRBV10-2 with TRBJ2-5, with TRBD2 identical over 8 bases. Per the germline V gene, CDR1 is WSHSY and CDR2 is SAAADI. Trimming cost V 6 bases and J 2 bases; bases outside gene matches: 14. The CDR3 loop spans 17 amino acids. The CDR3 sequence is CASRGLAGRTIQETQYF. DNA of the CDR3: TGCGCCAGCAGGGGTCTAGCGGGCCGGACTATACAAGAGACCCAGTACTTC.

The J gene is TRBJ2-7, the V gene TRBV5-8; weak D call: TRBD1 (6 bases). Germline V gene lookup returns CDR1 SGHTS and CDR2 YDEGEE. V gave up 2 bases and J gave up 5 bases, with 17 bases separating them. The CDR3 consists of 15 residues. The CDR3 is CASSFMGHRSNEQYF. CDR3 bases: TGTGCCAGCAGCTTCATGGGACACCGGTCCAACGAGCAGTACTTC.

In this sample, this clonotype turned up a few times. The chain joins TRBV7-6 to TRBJ2-5; D unresolved. The CDR3 is 12 residues long. CDR1 and CDR2 (germline): SGHVS, FNYEAQ. V shed 11 bases and J shed 2 bases, with 12 bases lying between them. In DNA, the CDR3 is TGTGCCCCCGTGGGAAGTCAAGAGACCCAGTACTTC. Encoded protein: CAPVGSQETQYF. Full variable domain (outside the CDR3, taken from reference TRBV7-6 and TRBJ2-5): GAGVSQSPRYKVTKRGQDVALRCDPISGHVSLYWYRQALGQGPEFLTYFNYEAQQDKSGLPNDRFSAERPEGSISTLTIQRTEQRDSAMYRCAPVGSQETQYFGPGTRLLVL.

This clonotype has a handful of counts. The chain recombines TRBV11-2 with TRBJ1-1; TRBD1 is a possible D gene (5 bases). This CDR3 region has 15 residues. V was trimmed by 6 bases and J by 1 base, leaving 15 bases between them. Germline assignment: CDR1 SGHAT and CDR2 FQNNGV. The CDR3 is CASSLPGRTNTEAFF. CDR3 bases: TGTGCCAGCAGTCTCCCGGGACGAACGAACACTGAAGCTTTCTTT.

This clonotype was counted many times. V and J are TRBV20-1 and TRBJ1-5, with D possibly being TRBD1 (5 bases). The ends were cut back, 3 bases at V and 4 bases at J, with 7 bases in the middle. This CDR3 contains 12 residues. In germline, CDR1 is DFQATT, CDR2 SNEGSKA (reference sequence). In nucleotides, the CDR3 is TGCAGTGCTAGTAGGGGAAATCAGCCCCAGCATTTT. This translates into CSASRGNQPQHF.

At least ten counts were recorded for this clonotype. The gene calls are TRBV27 and TRBJ1-6, with 9 bases aligning to TRBD1. The CDR3 spans 15 residues. V lost 5 bases, J lost 9 bases, and 8 bases stayed unmatched. CDR1 is MNHEY and CDR2 is SMNVEV in the germline V gene (reference sequence). CDR3 sequence: CASSPTTGGRSPLHF. The CDR3 DNA is TGTGCCAGCAGTCCAACTACAGGGGGCCGTTCACCCCTCCACTTT.

This clonotype has at least ten counts. An end of the junction differs from the germline gene, which may be a read error. The rearrangement joins TRBV6-6 to TRBJ1-1; D is unclear. The CDR3 runs to 12 residues. Germline CDR1 MNHNY, CDR2 SVGAGI (reference sequence). The CDR3 region is CASSYTNSEAFF. Written as DNA, the CDR3 is TGTGCCAGCAGTTACACCAACAGTGAAGCTTTCTTT.

The rearrangement joins TRBV6-2 or TRBV6-3 to TRBJ1-1; D perhaps matches TRBD1 (5 bases). Per germline, CDR1 MNHEY and CDR2 SVGEGT. This CDR3 contains 15 residues. Trimming took 0 bases from V and 1 from J, leaving 9 bases between them. CDR3 coding DNA: TGTGCCAGCAGTTACTCCCAGGGCCCGAACACTGAAGCTTTCTTT. As protein: CASSYSQGPNTEAFF.

As to this clonotype: A read error is possible here, since a much larger clone lies one base away. V and J are TRBV11-3 and TRBJ2-2, with no clear D. The length of the CDR3 is 13 residues. The germline gives CDR1 SGHNT, CDR2 YENEEA. V was trimmed by 5 bases and J by 4 bases, leaving 8 bases between them. The CDR3 DNA reads as TGTGCCAGCAGCACCGGCGTCACCGGGGAGCTGTTTTTT. Translated, it gives CASSTGVTGELFF.

This clonotype was observed a handful of times. The chain couples TRBV4-2 to TRBJ1-6, with TRBD1 identical over 7 bases. J gave up 7 bases and V 6 bases, and 12 bases lay outside the gene matches. The CDR3 covers 16 residues. Per the germline V gene, CDR1 is LGHNA and CDR2 is YNFKEQ. CDR3: CASSRERDSLNSPLHF. CDR3 bases: TGTGCCAGCAGTCGAGAACGGGACAGTTTGAATTCACCCCTCCACTTT.